A selection of T cell receptor beta chains follows, all from one sample in a study of T cell changes during pregnancy in multiple sclerosis. Sequencing used immunoSEQ multiplex PCR; TCRdb keeps in-frame clones, though not all of them. The sample holds over 35,000 clones, less than 95% seen once. Sequencing used CD4+ T cells from peripheral blood mononuclear cells, obtained in the second trimester of pregnancy. Every receptor here comes from a female donor with multiple sclerosis, enrolled in a pregnancy study. Each CDR3 is given with its conserved first and last residue. A D gene is named only where the DNA matches it firmly. Rows give clone size only sometimes, using once, few, many, or a class for an expanded clone.

J gene	clone size	D gene	V gene	CDR3 length	CDR3 protein	CDR3 DNA
TRBJ2-1	.	.	TRBV20-1	11	CSAELGNEQFF	TGCAGTGCAGAACTCGGGAATGAGCAGTTCTTC
TRBJ1-3	.	TRBD1	TRBV11-2	17	CASSPIWDRASGNTIYF	TGTGCCAGCAGCCCAATCTGGGACAGGGCTTCTGGAAACACCATATATTTT
TRBJ2-1	.	TRBD1	TRBV4-2	16	CASSAGGGQGHNEQFF	TGTGCCAGCAGCGCCGGGGGGGGACAGGGGCACAATGAGCAGTTCTTC
TRBJ1-1	.	.	TRBV28	13	CASRDRSGTKAFF	TGTGCCAGCAGGGATCGTTCCGGGACAAAAGCTTTCTTT
TRBJ1-5	.	TRBD1	TRBV11-2	16	CASSGLTGGRNQPQHF	TGTGCCAGCAGCGGCCTCACAGGGGGCCGCAATCAGCCCCAGCATTTT
TRBJ1-5	.	TRBD1	TRBV30	14	CAWKTGTGNQPQHF	TGTGCCTGGAAGACCGGGACAGGGAATCAGCCCCAGCATTTT
TRBJ1-2	.	.	TRBV10-3	14	CAISELQGKGGYTF	TGTGCCATCAGTGAGCTTCAGGGGAAAGGAGGCTACACCTTC
TRBJ2-1	.	TRBD2	TRBV29-1	14	CSFRLADSYNEQFF	TGCAGCTTCCGACTAGCGGATTCCTACAATGAGCAGTTCTTC
TRBJ2-5	.	TRBD1	TRBV20-1	11	CSATGGETQYF	TGCAGTGCCACAGGGGGAGAGACCCAGTACTTC
TRBJ2-3	once	TRBD2	TRBV4-2	17	CASSQVAGGPGIDTQYF	TGTGCCAGCAGCCAGGTAGCGGGAGGGCCTGGGATAGATACGCAGTATTTT
TRBJ2-6	.	.	TRBV5-1	16	CASSLARNSGANVLTF	TGCGCCAGCAGCTTGGCCCGTAACTCTGGGGCCAACGTCCTGACTTTC
TRBJ2-3	once	TRBD2	TRBV5-8	18	CASSFLAGDLSSTDTQYF	TGTGCCAGCAGCTTTCTAGCGGGGGACCTCTCTAGCACAGATACGCAGTATTTT
TRBJ1-2	.	.	TRBV9	14	CASSVAAQGTGYTF	TGTGCCAGCAGCGTAGCAGCACAGGGTACCGGCTACACCTTC
TRBJ2-5	.	TRBD2	TRBV2	16	CASKQGLAGGQETQYF	TGTGCCAGCAAACAAGGACTAGCGGGAGGCCAAGAGACCCAGTACTTC
TRBJ1-2	.	.	TRBV29-1	12	CSVEAANYGYTF	TGCAGCGTTGAAGCTGCTAACTATGGCTACACCTTC
TRBJ1-1	.	.	TRBV18	14	CASSPTGLNTEAFF	TGTGCCAGCTCCCCGACAGGATTGAACACTGAAGCTTTCTTT
TRBJ1-2	.	TRBD1	TRBV4-3	18	CASSPSEGQGAREYGYTF	TGCGCCAGCAGCCCCTCCGAGGGACAGGGGGCAAGAGAATATGGCTACACCTTC
TRBJ2-3	.	TRBD1	TRBV4-3	18	CASSQAPQGARRTDTQYF	TGCGCCAGCAGCCAAGCCCCCCAGGGGGCGAGAAGGACAGATACGCAGTATTTT
TRBJ2-1	.	TRBD2	TRBV15	14	CATSRDIAGIEQFF	TGTGCCACCAGCAGAGACATAGCGGGAATTGAGCAGTTCTTC
TRBJ2-1	.	TRBD1	TRBV7-3	15	CASSLTTGGLSEQFF	TGTGCCAGCAGCTTAACGACAGGGGGGTTGAGTGAGCAGTTCTTC
TRBJ1-2	.	TRBD1	TRBV19	12	CASSGQGYGYTF	TGTGCCAGTTCAGGACAGGGTTACGGCTACACCTTC
TRBJ2-2	.	.	TRBV7-2	14	CASSLAGNTGELFF	TGTGCCAGCAGCTTAGCCGGGAACACCGGGGAGCTGTTTTTT
TRBJ1-4	.	.	TRBV4-1	16	CASSQVNFELNEKLFF	TGCGCCAGCAGCCAAGTTAATTTTGAGTTAAATGAAAAACTGTTTTTT
TRBJ1-5	.	.	TRBV12-2	16	CASRFRTGYSNQPQHF	TGTGCAAGTCGCTTTCGCACAGGATATAGCAATCAGCCCCAGCATTTT
TRBJ1-2	.	.	TRBV9	15	CASSVAPEANYGYTF	TGTGCCAGCAGCGTAGCCCCAGAAGCTAACTATGGCTACACCTTC
TRBJ1-2	.	TRBD1	TRBV5-4	15	CASSPRDRLNYGYTF	TGTGCCAGCAGCCCGCGGGACAGACTTAACTATGGCTACACCTTC
TRBJ1-1	.	TRBD1	TRBV15	16	CATSRAYNRGDTEAFF	TGTGCCACCAGCAGAGCTTACAACAGGGGCGACACTGAAGCTTTCTTT
TRBJ1-1	.	.	TRBV5-1	13	CASSLTVNTEAFF	TGCGCCAGCAGCCTGACAGTGAACACTGAAGCTTTCTTT
TRBJ2-5	.	.	TRBV7-2	15	CASSLRGSRQETQYF	TGTGCCAGCAGCTTACGAGGCAGCCGTCAAGAGACCCAGTACTTC
TRBJ2-5	.	.	TRBV5-1	11	CASSSKETQYF	TGCGCCAGCAGCTCCAAAGAGACCCAGTACTTC
TRBJ1-2	.	TRBD1	TRBV4-2	16	CASSQPDRGKSYGYTF	TGTGCCAGCAGCCAACCTGACAGGGGGAAGAGCTATGGCTACACCTTC
TRBJ1-2	.	TRBD1	TRBV5-4	16	CASSLGQGDPNYGYTF	TGTGCCAGCAGCTTGGGACAGGGGGACCCTAACTATGGCTACACCTTC
TRBJ2-5	.	TRBD2	TRBV7-8	17	CASSGGGRYRTQETQYF	TGTGCCAGCAGCGGCGGGGGACGCTATAGGACCCAAGAGACCCAGTACTTC
TRBJ1-3	.	.	TRBV6-1	14	CATFVQGLGNTIYF	TGCGCCACTTTCGTACAGGGTCTCGGAAACACCATATATTTT
TRBJ2-2	.	.	TRBV4-2	13	CASSQQRTGELFF	TGTGCCAGCAGCCAACAGCGCACCGGGGAGCTGTTTTTT
TRBJ1-1	.	.	TRBV25-1	15	CASSGPRRRNTEAFF	TGTGCCAGCAGTGGCCCTCGACGGAGAAACACTGAAGCTTTCTTT
TRBJ1-2	.	.	TRBV9	14	CASSVTEKFHGYTF	TGTGCCAGCAGCGTGACAGAAAAATTCCATGGCTACACCTTC
TRBJ2-7	.	.	TRBV2	19	CASALHYRWAPQGDYEQYF	TGTGCCAGCGCGTTACACTATCGCTGGGCCCCTCAAGGGGACTACGAGCAGTACTTC
TRBJ1-4	.	.	TRBV2	16	CASRQGLLATNEKLFF	TGTGCCAGCAGGCAGGGACTGTTGGCAACTAATGAAAAACTGTTTTTT
TRBJ1-4	once	.	TRBV28	16	CASSFLGRGSNEKLFF	TGTGCCAGCAGTTTCCTTGGTAGGGGATCTAATGAAAAACTGTTTTTT
TRBJ2-3	.	.	TRBV5-1	16	CASSLSQGSLTDTQYF	TGCGCCAGCAGCTTGAGTCAGGGTTCCCTCACAGATACGCAGTATTTT
TRBJ2-3	.	.	TRBV2	12	CASSEDPYTQYF	TGTGCCAGCAGTGAAGATCCATATACGCAGTATTTT
TRBJ2-1	.	TRBD2	TRBV25-1	14	CASSDNGLAGEQFF	TGTGCCAGCAGTGACAATGGACTAGCGGGAGAGCAGTTCTTC
TRBJ2-7	.	.	TRBV28	15	CASLTAGATSYEQYF	TGTGCCAGCCTCACCGCAGGGGCGACCTCCTACGAGCAGTACTTC
TRBJ2-2	.	.	TRBV19	16	CASGPRKGGGTGELFF	TGTGCCAGTGGCCCACGGAAGGGGGGGGGTACCGGGGAGCTGTTTTTT
TRBJ2-5	.	TRBD1	TRBV7-2	16	CASSLNNRGAPGTQYF	TGTGCCAGCAGCTTAAATAACAGGGGGGCTCCAGGGACCCAGTACTTC
TRBJ2-5	.	.	TRBV5-1	14	CASSRRGNQETQYF	TGCGCCAGCAGCCGCAGGGGAAACCAAGAGACCCAGTACTTC
TRBJ2-7	.	.	TRBV5-1	14	CASSTSTGTYEQYF	TGCGCCAGCAGCACCTCCACAGGGACCTACGAGCAGTACTTC
TRBJ2-7	.	TRBD1	TRBV7-7	20	CASSYLDGQAKGRVSYEQYF	TGTGCCAGCAGCTATCTCGACGGACAGGCCAAGGGACGAGTATCCTACGAGCAGTACTTC
TRBJ2-1	.	.	TRBV21-1	13	CASSKARDDKQFF	TGTGCCAGCAGCAAAGCGAGAGACGACAAGCAGTTCTTC
TRBJ1-2	once	.	TRBV7-9	13	CASSPGLSHGYTF	TGTGCCAGCAGCCCGGGACTCTCGCATGGCTACACCTTC
TRBJ2-7	.	.	TRBV28	15	CASSTPGKGSYEQYF	TGTGCCAGCAGTACCCCGGGGAAGGGCTCCTACGAGCAGTACTTC
TRBJ1-5	.	.	TRBV7-8	13	CASSRTRLKPQHF	TGTGCCAGCAGCCGGACCCGACTAAAGCCCCAGCATTTT